The 8 T cell receptor beta chains below were found in one sample sequenced in a study of blood T cell repertoires in COVID-19. Sequenced by immunoSEQ multiplex PCR; TCRdb stores in-frame clones only, minus some. The data hold more than 80,000 clones, with about nine tenths observed a single time. The material sequenced was peripheral blood. The receptors stem from a man between 18 and 29 years old with COVID-19, enrolled during active disease.

V usage is TRBV7-3 and J usage is TRBJ2-1, with 13 nucleotides matching TRBD2. V shed 0 bases, J shed 2 bases, and the junction held 7 bases outside the gene matches. The CDR3 extends over 19 amino acids. From germline, CDR1 is SGHTA and CDR2 FQGTGA. This CDR3 reads CASSLTGIGLAGAYNEQFF. CDR3 coding DNA: TGTGCCAGCAGCTTAACGGGCATCGGACTAGCGGGAGCCTACAATGAGCAGTTCTTC.

This chain uses TRBV10-3 with TRBJ2-5; 7 bases are a match to TRBD1. The length of the CDR3 is 13 residues. Germline CDR1 is ENHRY and CDR2 is SYGVKD. Trimming at V came to 6 bases and at J to 2 bases, leaving 3 bases not matched to a gene. The CDR3 DNA sequence: TGTGCCATCAGCCCGGGACAGCAAGAGACCCAGTACTTC. Its protein product is CAISPGQQETQYF.

The chain uses TRBV18 and TRBJ2-6; TRBD1 matches 12 bases. Germline-derived CDR1 and CDR2 are KGHSH and LQKENI. V was clipped by 4 bases and J by 2 bases; unmatched bases: 6. CDR3 length: 18 amino acids. The CDR3 region has the DNA TGTGCCAGCTCACAGGGACAGGGGGCGCTCGCTGGGGCCAACGTCCTGACTTTC. Protein: CASSQGQGALAGANVLTF.

This chain connects TRBV4-3 to TRBJ2-5, with D tentatively TRBD1 (5 bases). Trimming pared 0 bases from V and 0 bases from J, leaving 8 bases between. Germline V gene lookup returns CDR1 LGHNA and CDR2 YSLEER. CDR3 length equals 15 residues. The CDR3 DNA follows: TGCGCCAGCAGCCAAGACAGGGCTAACCAAGAGACCCAGTACTTC. It encodes CASSQDRANQETQYF.

The rearrangement uses TRBV28 and TRBJ1-5, with TRBD1 matching over 7 bases. With 5 bases clipped from V and 7 bases from J, the junction kept 2 bases outside the gene matches. The germline V gene encodes CDR1 MDHEN and CDR2 SYDVKM. The CDR3 is 12 residues long. The CDR3 reads CASSEGAQPQHF. The CDR3 DNA follows: TGTGCCAGCAGTGAGGGGGCGCAGCCCCAGCATTTT.

Remarks on this clone: At one end, the junction sequence differs from germline, possibly due to a read error. The chain employs TRBV29-1 and TRBJ2-5; 9 positions agree with TRBD2. This CDR3 region has 8 residues. Germline lookup yields CDR1 SQVTM and CDR2 ANQGSEA. CDR3 sequence: CSVGTSDF. In DNA form, the CDR3 reads TGCAGCGTTGGGACTAGCGACTTC.

The chain combines TRBV6-5 with TRBJ1-1, with 7 bases identical to TRBD1. The CDR3 extends over 14 amino acids. Germline trimming cut 6 bases from V and 7 bases from J; bases unmatched to any gene: 11. Per the germline V gene, CDR1 is MNHEY and CDR2 is SVGAGI. The CDR3 here is CASRDRTGAFEAFF. CDR3 in DNA: TGTGCCAGCAGAGACCGGACAGGAGCCTTTGAAGCTTTCTTT.

V usage is TRBV5-4 and J usage is TRBJ2-2, with D possibly matching TRBD2 (6 bases). This CDR3 comprises 15 residues. Trimming left V 2 bases short and J 5 bases short, with 13 bases between. Germline loops: CDR1 SGHNT, CDR2 YYREEE (reference sequence). DNA of the CDR3: TGTGCCAGCAGCTTCGGGAGTTGGGTTACCGGGGAGCTGTTTTTT. It codes for CASSFGSWVTGELFF. The entire variable domain, with the rest obtained from reference TRBV5-4 and TRBJ2-2, is as follows: ETGVTQSPTHLIKTRGQQVTLRCSSQSGHNTVSWYQQALGQGPQFIFQYYREEENGRGNFPPRFSGLQFPNYSSELNVNALELDDSALYLCASSFGSWVTGELFFGEGSRLTVL.